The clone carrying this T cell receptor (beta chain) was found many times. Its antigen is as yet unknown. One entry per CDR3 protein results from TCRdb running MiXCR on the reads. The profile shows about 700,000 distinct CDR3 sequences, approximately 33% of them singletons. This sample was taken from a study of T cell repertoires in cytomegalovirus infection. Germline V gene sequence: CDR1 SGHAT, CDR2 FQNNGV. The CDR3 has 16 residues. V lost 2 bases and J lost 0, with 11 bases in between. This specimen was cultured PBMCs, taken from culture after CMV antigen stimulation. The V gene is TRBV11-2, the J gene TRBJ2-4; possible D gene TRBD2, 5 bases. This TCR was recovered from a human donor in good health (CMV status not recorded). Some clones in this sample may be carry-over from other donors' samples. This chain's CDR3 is CASSLSLALAKNIQYF. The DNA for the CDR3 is TGTGCCAGCAGCTTAAGCCTAGCCTTAGCCAAAAACATTCAGTACTTC.